This T cell receptor (beta chain) was observed in a study of T cell repertoires in cytomegalovirus infection. About the study: CMV epitopes used comprised recently identified HLA-C-restricted ones and well-studied HLA-B-restricted ones. Study-level findings and limits: Based on cumulative public TCR beta family frequency, carriers of CMV plus the relevant HLA were identified.

TCRdb analysed the reads with MiXCR anew, one entry per CDR3 protein. The sample has about 570,000 distinct CDR3 sequences, 40% seen once. In the case of this clonotype: Its antigen is undetermined.

The germline V and J ends were trimmed by 2 bases and 15 bases, with 14 bases remaining between them. This CDR3 spans 12 amino acids. Germline values: CDR1 KGHSH, CDR2 LQKENI. This sequence joins TRBV18 and TRBJ2-1; unclear D gene. This receptor was obtained from a human donor in good health (CMV status not recorded). Some clones in this sample may be carry-over from other donors' samples. Sequenced material: cultured PBMCs, taken from culture after CMV antigen stimulation. The DNA for the CDR3 is TGTGCCAGCTCACCAAACCGGGCCCCCGCGTTCTTC. Amino acids: CASSPNRAPAFF.